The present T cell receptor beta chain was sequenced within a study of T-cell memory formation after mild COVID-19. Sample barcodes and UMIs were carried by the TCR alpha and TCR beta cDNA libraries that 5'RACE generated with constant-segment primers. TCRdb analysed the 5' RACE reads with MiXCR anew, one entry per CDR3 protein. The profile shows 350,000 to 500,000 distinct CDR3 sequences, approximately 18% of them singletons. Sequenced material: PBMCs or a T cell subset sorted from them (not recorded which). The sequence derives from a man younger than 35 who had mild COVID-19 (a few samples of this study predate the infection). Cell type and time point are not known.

The CDR3 loop reads CASSYTGTGVYGYTF. In DNA, the CDR3 is TGTGCCAGCAGTTATACCGGGACAGGGGTCTATGGCTACACCTTC. The chain links TRBV6-5 to TRBJ1-2, with 10 positions matching TRBD1. The CDR3 is 15 amino acids. The germline CDR1 and CDR2 sequences are MNHEY and SVGAGI. V dropped 3 bases and J dropped 4; count of bases not matched to a gene: 5.